Shown below are 26 T cell receptor beta chains from a single sample sequenced in a study of T cells in Graves' hyperthyroidism and ophthalmopathy. TCR beta CDR3 regions were amplified from RNA transcripts. First-round RT-PCR with HTBI primers amplified the TCR CDR3 region. Each CDR3 protein is one row after TCRdb ran MiXCR on the multiplex PCR reads. The table records 650,000 to 700,000 distinct CDR3 sequences, around 16% of them present only once. Sequencing was carried out using blood. The receptors originated from a man over 45 with Graves' hyperthyroidism.

This clonotype was detected ten times or more. The genes are TRBV27 and TRBJ2-1; D not certain. Deletions cut 3 bases from V and 5 bases from J, with 14 bases between. The CDR3 runs to 15 residues. The germline gives CDR1 MNHEY, CDR2 SMNVEV (reference sequence). In DNA form, the CDR3 reads TGTGCCAGCAGTTTGATTGGAGCCCCCGACAATGAGCAGTTCTTC. Its protein product is CASSLIGAPDNEQFF.

The chain recombines TRBV19 with TRBJ2-1, with a weak D call TRBD2 (5 bases). Trimming pared 2 bases from V and 8 bases from J, leaving 16 bases between. The CDR3 has 15 residues. Germline V gene data show CDR1 as LNHDA and CDR2 as SQIVND (reference sequence). The CDR3 bases are TGTGCCAGTAGTATAACGTGGGAGTTGAACTATGAGCAGTTCTTC. The encoded protein is CASSITWELNYEQFF.

This clonotype has only one observation. Just one base apart from a much larger clone, this may be a read error. The gene calls are TRBV28 and TRBJ1-5; maybe TRBD1 (5 bases). The CDR3 contains 16 residues. The germline V gene encodes CDR1 MDHEN and CDR2 SYDVKM. V was pared by 5 bases and J by 0 bases, with 14 bases between. CDR3 protein: CASSPRWGYSNQPQHF. The CDR3 DNA sequence: TGTGCCAGCAGTCCCAGGTGGGGGTATAGCAATCAGCCCCAGCATTTT.

This clonotype was seen more than once but under ten times. The gene calls are TRBV4-3 and TRBJ2-2; D is unclear. CDR3 length: 17 amino acids. The V gene lost 1 base and the J gene lost 1 base, with 13 bases spanning the gap. CDR1 LGHNA and CDR2 YSLEER come from the germline V gene. The CDR3 here is CASSQVQYTRNTGELFF. In nucleotides, the CDR3 is TGCGCCAGCAGCCAAGTCCAATATACAAGGAACACCGGGGAGCTGTTTTTT.

The rearrangement joins TRBV24-1 to TRBJ2-5, with D possibly TRBD1 on 5 matching bases. V dropped 2 bases and J dropped 4 bases, with 13 bases sitting between them. The germline V gene encodes CDR1 KGHDR and CDR2 SFDVKD. The CDR3 consists of 15 residues. In DNA form, the CDR3 reads TGTGCCACCAGTGATTCCCAAGGCAGGGCAGAGACCCAGTACTTC. As protein: CATSDSQGRAETQYF.

This clonotype has ten or more counts. J is TRBJ2-5 and V is TRBV6-2 or TRBV6-3, with D perhaps TRBD2 (5 bases). The V end was cut by 6 bases, the J end by 2 bases, with 13 bases between. Germline values: CDR1 MNHEY, CDR2 SVGEGT. This CDR3 region has 14 residues. CDR3 sequence reads: CASRGYSVQETQYF. CDR3 nucleotide sequence: TGTGCCAGCAGGGGGTATAGCGTTCAAGAGACCCAGTACTTC.

This clonotype was detected many times. The V and J genes are TRBV7-2 and TRBJ2-1; 8 bases line up with TRBD2. The V segment lost 6 bases and the J segment 0 bases; nucleotides outside the gene matches: 10. The CDR3 has 17 amino acids. Per the germline V gene, CDR1 is SGHTA and CDR2 is FQGNSA. The CDR3 DNA follows: TGTGCCAGCAGATCTCGGGAAGCGGGAGACTCCTACAATGAGCAGTTCTTC. It encodes CASRSREAGDSYNEQFF. Complete variable domain (other parts from reference TRBV7-2 and TRBJ2-1): GAGVSQSPSNKVTEKGKDVELRCDPISGHTALYWYRQSLGQGLEFLIYFQGNSAPDKSGLPSDRFSAERTGGSVSTLTIQRTQQEDSAVYLCASRSREAGDSYNEQFFGPGTRLTVL.

CDR3 DNA sequence: TGTGCCAGCAGCGATGGGTATCTGCGAGGCTACACCTTC. It codes for CASSDGYLRGYTF. The chain carries TRBV9 and TRBJ1-2; the D is unclear. V lost 3 bases and J 8 bases, leaving 14 bases between the germline ends. In germline, CDR1 is SGDLS, CDR2 YYNGEE. The CDR3 covers 13 residues.

This clonotype came up a few times. The chain combines TRBV9 with TRBJ1-1; 7 positions agree with TRBD1. Germline V gene sequence: CDR1 SGDLS, CDR2 YYNGEE. The CDR3 length is 14 residues. The junction had 8 bases not matched to a gene; V was cut back by 5 bases and J by 4 bases. CDR3: CASSLQQGGTEAFF. In DNA, the CDR3 is TGTGCCAGCAGTCTACAGCAGGGGGGCACTGAAGCTTTCTTT. Drawing the rest from reference TRBV9 and TRBJ1-1, the complete variable domain is DSGVTQTPKHLITATGQRVTLRCSPRSGDLSVYWYQQSLDQGLQFLIQYYNGEERAKGNILERFSAQQFPDLHSELNLSSLELGDSALYFCASSLQQGGTEAFFGQGTRLTVV.

The genes are TRBV20-1 and TRBJ2-3; D is possibly TRBD2 (5 bases). This CDR3 has 13 residues. Trimming stripped 5 bases from V and 2 bases from J, with 11 bases between. Germline assignment: CDR1 DFQATT and CDR2 SNEGSKA (reference sequence). The CDR3 sequence is CSAGGSTTDTQYF. CDR3 DNA: TGCAGTGCTGGAGGCTCTACCACAGATACGCAGTATTTT.

In this sample, this clonotype turned up many times. This chain connects TRBV28 to TRBJ1-1, with D uncertain. This CDR3 region has 11 residues. Trimming removed 7 bases at V and 4 bases at J, with 7 bases between. Germline CDR1 and CDR2: MDHEN and SYDVKM. The CDR3 DNA follows: TGTGCCAGCACCCCGGGCACTGAAGCTTTCTTT. Its protein product is CASTPGTEAFF. The full variable domain, in which reference TRBV28 and TRBJ1-1 provide the parts outside the CDR3, is DVKVTQSSRYLVKRTGEKVFLECVQDMDHENMFWYRQDPGLGLRLIYFSYDVKMKEKGDIPEGYSVSREKKERFSLILESASTNQTSMYLCASTPGTEAFFGQGTRLTVV.

The rearrangement joins TRBV13 to TRBJ2-1; 8 bases are shared with TRBD1. From germline, CDR1 is PRHDT and CDR2 FYEKMQ (reference sequence). V lost 0 bases and J lost 5; bases outside the gene matches: 3. The CDR3 contains 15 residues. The CDR3 loop reads CASSLGTGVNNEQFF. The CDR3 nucleotides are TGTGCCAGCAGCTTAGGGACAGGGGTTAACAATGAGCAGTTCTTC.

There are a few counts of this clonotype. The chain is built from TRBV19 and TRBJ1-1, with a possible D match to TRBD1 (6 bases). CDR3 length: 16 residues. The germline V gene encodes CDR1 LNHDA and CDR2 SQIVND (reference sequence). V lost 7 bases to trimming and J lost 4 bases, with 22 bases between them. As DNA, the CDR3 is TGTGCCAGTACGACCATGGGGGCGAGTTATACCACTGAAGCTTTCTTT. This translates into CASTTMGASYTTEAFF.

This clonotype was detected a few times. The rearrangement links TRBV6-1 to TRBJ1-2; 7 nucleotides line up with TRBD1. CDR3 length: 15 amino acids. V shed 5 bases, J shed 5 bases, and the junction held 11 bases outside the gene matches. The germline V gene encodes CDR1 MNHNS and CDR2 SASEGT. DNA for the CDR3: TGTGCCAGCAGTTCGCGGACAGGAGAACTATATGGCTACACCTTC. Its protein is CASSSRTGELYGYTF.

The table lists this clonotype with many counts. V gene TRBV2 combines with J gene TRBJ2-1; 9 bases map to TRBD2. After removal of 8 bases from V and 4 bases from J, the junction contained 6 bases not matched to a gene. The germline V gene encodes CDR1 SNHLY and CDR2 FYNNEI. CDR3 length: 14 amino acids. CDR3 DNA sequence: TGTGCCAGCGAGGGTAGCGGGGGATACAATGAGCAGTTCTTC. Amino acid sequence: CASEGSGGYNEQFF.

As to this clonotype: The germline gene is not matched at one end of the junction; a read error may be the cause. The chain uses TRBV25-1 and TRBJ1-1, with D hard to call. CDR1 MGHDK and CDR2 SYGVNS come from the germline V gene. The length of the CDR3 is 12 residues. The CDR3 DNA reads TGTACCAGCAGCCGACAGAACACTGAAGCTTTCTTT. It is translated as CTSSRQNTEAFF.

The V gene is TRBV28, the J gene TRBJ1-2; D gene unclear. Germline V gene data show CDR1 as MDHEN and CDR2 as SYDVKM. Trimming took 5 bases from V and 2 from J, leaving 21 bases between them. This CDR3 region has 17 residues. DNA of the CDR3: TGTGCCAGCAGTCAGAATACCCCGGACGGAGAAAACTATGGCTACACCTTC. Residues: CASSQNTPDGENYGYTF.

This clonotype was counted many times. This chain connects TRBV11-1 to TRBJ1-1; no firm D call. Germline assignment: CDR1 SGHAT and CDR2 FQDESV (reference sequence). Trimming removed 5 bases from V and 1 base from J, with 11 bases in between. The CDR3 is made up of 14 amino acids. CDR3 protein: CASSPSYSNTEAFF. The CDR3 DNA sequence: TGTGCCAGCAGCCCATCTTACTCGAACACTGAAGCTTTCTTT.

This clonotype was found a few times. The chain combines TRBV30 with TRBJ2-3; no definite D call. Trimming removed 3 bases from V and 3 bases from J, with 10 bases in between. Germline-derived CDR1 and CDR2 are GTSNPN and SVGIG (reference sequence). CDR3 length: 13 amino acids. The CDR3 nucleotides read TGTGCCTGGAGCCCCCACTTAACAGATACGCAGTATTTT. Translation: CAWSPHLTDTQYF.

This clonotype occurred many times. This chain uses TRBV20-1 with TRBJ2-3; 7 bases match TRBD2. The CDR3 sequence is 14 residues long. Germline CDR1 reads DFQATT; CDR2 reads SNEGSKA (reference sequence). Losses at the gene ends were 3 bases for V and 4 bases for J; bases not matched to a gene: 7. This CDR3 reads CSARASGTSDTQYF. DNA of the CDR3: TGCAGTGCTAGGGCTAGCGGCACCTCAGATACGCAGTATTTT.

This clonotype was recorded only once. The rearrangement links TRBV6-5 to TRBJ2-7; D remains ambiguous. The CDR3 totals 15 residues. V was shortened by 4 bases and J by 6 bases, with 19 bases between the two germline ends. Germline-derived CDR1 and CDR2 are MNHEY and SVGAGI. Here the CDR3 reads CASSSAGAANCEQYF. As DNA, the CDR3 is TGTGCCAGCAGTTCCGCCGGAGCTGCCAACTGCGAGCAGTACTTC.

This clonotype was observed many times. The J gene is TRBJ2-3, the V gene TRBV28; 10 bases line up with TRBD2. The junction had 9 bases not matched to a gene; V was cut back by 3 bases and J by 6 bases. The CDR3 sequence is 16 residues long. The germline gives CDR1 MDHEN, CDR2 SYDVKM. CDR3 protein: CASSFRLAGERDTQYF. In nucleotides, the CDR3 is TGTGCCAGCAGTTTCCGTCTAGCGGGAGAGAGGGATACGCAGTATTTT.

This clonotype was detected many times. The chain combines TRBV7-2 with TRBJ1-1, with D unclear. Germline CDR1 reads SGHTA; CDR2 reads FQGNSA. The germline V and J ends were trimmed by 5 bases and 5 bases, with 12 bases remaining between them. This CDR3 is built from 13 residues. The DNA of the CDR3 is TGTGCCAGCAGCCTGATGAGGCGGACTGAAGCTTTCTTT. Translation: CASSLMRRTEAFF. The full variable domain, completed using reference TRBV7-2 and TRBJ1-1, is GAGVSQSPSNKVTEKGKDVELRCDPISGHTALYWYRQSLGQGLEFLIYFQGNSAPDKSGLPSDRFSAERTGGSVSTLTIQRTQQEDSAVYLCASSLMRRTEAFFGQGTRLTVV.

The chain uses TRBV11-2 and TRBJ1-4; D is undetermined. The V gene's germline CDR1 is SGHAT and CDR2 FQNNGV. The CDR3 consists of 15 residues. V lost 0 bases and J lost 3, with 8 bases in between. DNA of the CDR3: TGTGCCAGCAGCTTAGAAGGGCTACCTAATGAAAAACTGTTTTTT. Its translation is CASSLEGLPNEKLFF.

The chain is built from TRBV25-1 and TRBJ2-5; 7 nucleotides agree with TRBD2. CDR3 length equals 11 residues. J was trimmed by 13 bases and V by 4 bases; bases with no gene match: 6. Germline V gene data show CDR1 as MGHDK and CDR2 as SYGVNS. In DNA, the CDR3 is TGTGCCAGCAGTGGTATAGCGGGTCTGTACTTC. Translating it yields CASSGIAGLYF.

The V call is TRBV18, the J call TRBJ1-2, with D perhaps TRBD1 (6 bases). There are 15 residues in the CDR3. The V end lost 3 bases, the J end lost 3 bases, and 14 bases lay between the germline ends. CDR1 and CDR2 (germline): KGHSH, LQKENI. CDR3 DNA: TGTGCCAGCTCACCGACCAGGGGTGGTGACTATGGCTACACCTTC. Its protein is CASSPTRGGDYGYTF.